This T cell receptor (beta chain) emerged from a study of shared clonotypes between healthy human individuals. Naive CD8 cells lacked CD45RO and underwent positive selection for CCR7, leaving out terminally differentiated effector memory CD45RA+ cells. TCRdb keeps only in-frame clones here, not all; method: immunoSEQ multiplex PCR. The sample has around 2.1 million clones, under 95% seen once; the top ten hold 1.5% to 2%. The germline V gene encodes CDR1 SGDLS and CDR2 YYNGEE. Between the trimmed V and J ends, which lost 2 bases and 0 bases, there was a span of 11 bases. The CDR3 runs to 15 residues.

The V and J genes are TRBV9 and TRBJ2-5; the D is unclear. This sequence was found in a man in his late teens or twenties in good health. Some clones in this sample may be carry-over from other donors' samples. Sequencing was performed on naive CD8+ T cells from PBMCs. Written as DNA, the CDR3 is TGTGCCAGCAGCGTTTACGGAGAACACCAAGAGACCCAGTACTTC. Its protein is CASSVYGEHQETQYF.